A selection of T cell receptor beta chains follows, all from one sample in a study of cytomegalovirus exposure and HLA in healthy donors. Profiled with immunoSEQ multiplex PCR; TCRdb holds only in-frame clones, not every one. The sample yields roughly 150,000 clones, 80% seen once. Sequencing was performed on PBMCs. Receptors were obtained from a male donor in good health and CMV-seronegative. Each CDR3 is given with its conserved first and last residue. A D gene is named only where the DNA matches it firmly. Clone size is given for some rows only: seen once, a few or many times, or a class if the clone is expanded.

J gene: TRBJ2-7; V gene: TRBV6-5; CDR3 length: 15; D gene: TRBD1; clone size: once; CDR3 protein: CASSRTGGSLYEQYF; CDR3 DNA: TGTGCCAGCAGCCGGACAGGGGGGTCTCTCTACGAGCAGTACTTC
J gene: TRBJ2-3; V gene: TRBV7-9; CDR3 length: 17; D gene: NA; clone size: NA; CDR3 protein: CASSLLLGSRGTDTQYF; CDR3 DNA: TGTGCCAGCAGCTTACTTCTAGGGAGCCGTGGCACAGATACGCAGTATTTT
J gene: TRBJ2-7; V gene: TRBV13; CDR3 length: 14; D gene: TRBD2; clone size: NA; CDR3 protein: CASSSTSGYYEQYF; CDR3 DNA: TGTGCCAGCAGTTCGACTAGCGGGTACTACGAGCAGTACTTC
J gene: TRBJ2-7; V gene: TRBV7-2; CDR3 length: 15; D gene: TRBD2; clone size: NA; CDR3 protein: CASSTRLAGSYEQYF; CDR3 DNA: TGTGCCAGCAGCACGCGGCTAGCGGGGTCCTACGAGCAGTACTTC
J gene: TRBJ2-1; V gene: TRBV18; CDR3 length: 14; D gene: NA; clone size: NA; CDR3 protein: CASSPGRDRGEQFF; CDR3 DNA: TGTGCCAGCTCACCGGGCAGGGATAGGGGTGAGCAGTTCTTC
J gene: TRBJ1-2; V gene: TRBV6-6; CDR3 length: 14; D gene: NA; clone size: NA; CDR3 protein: CASSYSPGAGGYTF; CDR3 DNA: TGTGCCAGCAGTTACTCCCCCGGGGCGGGGGGCTACACCTTC
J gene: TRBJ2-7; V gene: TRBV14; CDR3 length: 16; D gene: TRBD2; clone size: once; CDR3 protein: CASSQRRSGKPYEQYF; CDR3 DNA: TGTGCCAGCAGCCAAAGAAGGAGCGGGAAGCCCTACGAGCAGTACTTC
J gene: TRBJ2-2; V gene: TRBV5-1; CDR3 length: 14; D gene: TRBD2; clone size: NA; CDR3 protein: CASRIAGETGELFF; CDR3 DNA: TGCGCCAGCAGAATAGCGGGGGAGACCGGGGAGCTGTTTTTT
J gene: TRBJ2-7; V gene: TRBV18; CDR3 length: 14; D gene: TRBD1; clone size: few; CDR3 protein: CASSQRDRGYEQYF; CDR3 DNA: TGTGCCAGCTCACAACGGGACAGGGGCTACGAGCAGTACTTC
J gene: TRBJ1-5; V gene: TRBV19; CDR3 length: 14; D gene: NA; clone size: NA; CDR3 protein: CASSIDGGWRPQHF; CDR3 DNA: TGTGCCAGTAGTATAGATGGGGGCTGGCGGCCCCAGCATTTT
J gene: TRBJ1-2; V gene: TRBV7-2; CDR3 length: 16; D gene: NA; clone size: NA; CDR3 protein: CASSLARSGANYGYTF; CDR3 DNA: TGTGCCAGCAGCTTAGCGAGGTCAGGGGCTAACTATGGCTACACCTTC
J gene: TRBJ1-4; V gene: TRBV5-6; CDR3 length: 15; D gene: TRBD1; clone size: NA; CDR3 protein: CASSLPWDRGEKLFF; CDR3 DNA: TGTGCCAGCAGCTTGCCCTGGGACAGGGGGGAAAAACTGTTTTTT
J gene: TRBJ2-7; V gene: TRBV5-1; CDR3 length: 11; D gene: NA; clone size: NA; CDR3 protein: CASSLLSEQYF; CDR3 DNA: TGCGCCAGCAGCTTGCTGTCCGAGCAGTACTTC
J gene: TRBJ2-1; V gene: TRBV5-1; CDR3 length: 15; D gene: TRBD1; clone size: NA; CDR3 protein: CASSLEGQGVNEQFF; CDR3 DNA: TGCGCCAGCAGCTTGGAGGGACAGGGCGTCAATGAGCAGTTCTTC
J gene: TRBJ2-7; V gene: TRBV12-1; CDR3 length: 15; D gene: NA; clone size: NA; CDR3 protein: CASSSRDRDWYEQYF; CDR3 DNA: TGTGCCAGCAGCTCCCGGGACAGGGACTGGTACGAGCAGTACTTC
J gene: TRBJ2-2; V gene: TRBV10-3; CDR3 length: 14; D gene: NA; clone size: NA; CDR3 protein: CAIRENRNTGELFF; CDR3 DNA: TGTGCCATCAGGGAGAACAGGAACACCGGGGAGCTGTTTTTT
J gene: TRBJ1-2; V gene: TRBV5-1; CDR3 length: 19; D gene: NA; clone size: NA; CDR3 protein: CASSLGLGGQRRSNYGYTF; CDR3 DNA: TGCGCCAGCAGCTTGGGCCTTGGCGGACAAAGACGTTCAAACTATGGCTACACCTTC
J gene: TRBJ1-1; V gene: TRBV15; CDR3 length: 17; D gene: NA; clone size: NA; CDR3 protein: CATSRDPGIRGDTEAFF; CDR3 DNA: TGTGCCACCAGCAGAGATCCGGGGATCCGTGGAGACACTGAAGCTTTCTTT
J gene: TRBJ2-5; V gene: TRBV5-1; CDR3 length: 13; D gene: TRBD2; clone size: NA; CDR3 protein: CASSLRGGQTQYF; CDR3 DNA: TGCGCCAGCAGCTTGCGCGGGGGTCAGACCCAGTACTTC
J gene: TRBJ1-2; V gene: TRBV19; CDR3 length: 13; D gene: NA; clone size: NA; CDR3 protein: CASSAAVLYGYTF; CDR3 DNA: TGTGCCAGTAGTGCCGCCGTACTCTATGGCTACACCTTC
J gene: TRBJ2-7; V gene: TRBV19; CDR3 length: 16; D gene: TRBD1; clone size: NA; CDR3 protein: CASSKLGQANSYEQYF; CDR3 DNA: TGTGCCAGTAGTAAACTAGGACAGGCCAACTCCTACGAGCAGTACTTC
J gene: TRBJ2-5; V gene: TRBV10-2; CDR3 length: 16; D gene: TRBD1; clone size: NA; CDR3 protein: CASRHHGQGAMETQYF; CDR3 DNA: TGCGCCAGCAGGCACCACGGACAGGGGGCAATGGAGACCCAGTACTTC
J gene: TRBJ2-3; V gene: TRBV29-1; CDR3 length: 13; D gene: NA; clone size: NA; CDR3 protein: CSVVGAGTDTQYF; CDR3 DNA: TGCAGCGTTGTGGGGGCCGGCACAGATACGCAGTATTTT
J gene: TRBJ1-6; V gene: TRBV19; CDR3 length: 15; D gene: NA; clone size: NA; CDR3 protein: CASSIGFGPNSPLHF; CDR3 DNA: TGTGCCAGTAGTATTGGCTTTGGGCCGAATTCACCCCTCCACTTT
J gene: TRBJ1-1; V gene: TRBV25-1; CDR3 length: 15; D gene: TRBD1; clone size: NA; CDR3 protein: CASSPQTGLSTEAFF; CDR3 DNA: TGTGCCAGCAGTCCCCAGACAGGGTTGAGCACTGAAGCTTTCTTT
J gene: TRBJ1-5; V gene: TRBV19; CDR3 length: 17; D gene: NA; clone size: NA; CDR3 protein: CASSIWTARYSNQPQHF; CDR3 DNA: TGTGCCAGTAGTATATGGACAGCTAGATATAGCAATCAGCCCCAGCATTTT
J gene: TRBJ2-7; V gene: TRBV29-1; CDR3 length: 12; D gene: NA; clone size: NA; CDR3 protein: CSVANTGYEQYF; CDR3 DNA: TGCAGCGTTGCCAATACCGGCTACGAGCAGTACTTC
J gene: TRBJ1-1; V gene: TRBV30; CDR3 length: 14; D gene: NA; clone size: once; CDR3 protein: CAWRRFQGNTEAFF; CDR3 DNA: TGTGCCTGGCGTAGATTTCAGGGGAACACTGAAGCTTTCTTT
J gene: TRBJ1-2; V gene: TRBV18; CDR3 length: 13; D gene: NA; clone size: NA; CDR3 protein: CASSPEADYGYTF; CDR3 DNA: TGTGCCAGCTCACCCGAGGCGGACTATGGCTACACCTTC
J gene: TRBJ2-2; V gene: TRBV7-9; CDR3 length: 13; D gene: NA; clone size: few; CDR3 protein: CASSFWHTGELFF; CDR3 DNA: TGTGCCAGCAGCTTCTGGCACACCGGGGAGCTGTTTTTT
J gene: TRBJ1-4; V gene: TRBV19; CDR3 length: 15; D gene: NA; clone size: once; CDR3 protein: CASKEWRDGNEKLFF; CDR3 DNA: TGTGCCAGTAAGGAGTGGAGGGACGGTAATGAAAAACTGTTTTTT
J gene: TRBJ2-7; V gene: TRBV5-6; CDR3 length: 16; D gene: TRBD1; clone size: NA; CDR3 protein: CASSRDLGTGAYEQYF; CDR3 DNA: TGTGCCAGCAGCCGTGATTTAGGGACAGGGGCCTACGAGCAGTACTTC
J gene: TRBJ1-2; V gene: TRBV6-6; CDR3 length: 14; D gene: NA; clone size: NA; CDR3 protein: CASRPNNRDYGYTF; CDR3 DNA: TGTGCCAGCAGACCTAACAACAGGGACTATGGCTACACCTTC
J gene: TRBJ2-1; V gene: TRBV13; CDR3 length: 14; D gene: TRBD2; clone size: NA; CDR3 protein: CASSSQGLASEQFF; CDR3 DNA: TGTGCCAGCAGCTCCCAAGGACTAGCGAGTGAGCAGTTCTTC
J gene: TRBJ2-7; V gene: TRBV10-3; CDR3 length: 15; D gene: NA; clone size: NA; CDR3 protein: CAISESMNGSYEQYF; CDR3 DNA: TGTGCCATCAGTGAGTCGATGAACGGCTCCTACGAGCAGTACTTC
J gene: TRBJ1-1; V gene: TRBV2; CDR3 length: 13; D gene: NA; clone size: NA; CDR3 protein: CASSEMGGSEAFF; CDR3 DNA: TGTGCCAGCAGTGAGATGGGAGGTTCTGAAGCTTTCTTT
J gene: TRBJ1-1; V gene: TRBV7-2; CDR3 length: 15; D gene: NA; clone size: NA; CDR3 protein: CASSFRGAWNTEAFF; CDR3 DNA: TGTGCCAGCAGCTTTCGGGGTGCTTGGAACACTGAAGCTTTCTTT
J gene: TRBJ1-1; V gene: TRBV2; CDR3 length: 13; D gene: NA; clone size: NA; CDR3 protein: CASSKGQYSEAFF; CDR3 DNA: TGTGCCAGCAGTAAAGGACAGTACTCCGAAGCTTTCTTT
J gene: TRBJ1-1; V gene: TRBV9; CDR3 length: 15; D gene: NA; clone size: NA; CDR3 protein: CASSLNTIPGTEAFF; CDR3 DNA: TGTGCCAGCAGCCTTAATACCATCCCAGGCACTGAAGCTTTCTTT
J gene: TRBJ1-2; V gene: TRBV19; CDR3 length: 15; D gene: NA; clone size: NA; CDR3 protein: CAGSIVAEANYGYTF; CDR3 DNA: TGTGCCGGTAGTATAGTGGCGGAGGCTAACTATGGCTACACCTTC
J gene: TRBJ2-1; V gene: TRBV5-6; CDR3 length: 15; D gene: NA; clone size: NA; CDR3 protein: CASSLDRLTYNEQFF; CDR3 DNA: TGTGCCAGCAGCTTGGACAGGTTGACCTACAATGAGCAGTTCTTC
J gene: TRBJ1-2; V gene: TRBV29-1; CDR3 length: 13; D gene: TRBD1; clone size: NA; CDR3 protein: CSARQGAGYGYTF; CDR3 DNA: TGCAGCGCCAGACAGGGGGCGGGCTATGGCTACACCTTC
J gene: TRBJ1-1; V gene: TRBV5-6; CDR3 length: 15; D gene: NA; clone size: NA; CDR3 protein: CASSFRRDTNTEAFF; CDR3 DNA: TGTGCCAGCAGCTTCAGGAGGGATACTAACACTGAAGCTTTCTTT
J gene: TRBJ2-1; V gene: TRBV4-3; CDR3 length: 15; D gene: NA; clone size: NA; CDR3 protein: CASSPLADYYNEQFF; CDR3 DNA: TGCGCCAGCAGCCCTCTGGCAGACTACTACAATGAGCAGTTCTTC
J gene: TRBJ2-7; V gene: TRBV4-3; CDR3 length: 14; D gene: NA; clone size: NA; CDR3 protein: CASSQDGFSYEQYF; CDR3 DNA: TGCGCCAGCAGCCAAGACGGGTTCTCCTACGAGCAGTACTTC